This is a list of T cell receptor beta chains from one sample in a study of Ad26.COV2.S vaccination and SARS-CoV-2 variants. Method: immunoSEQ multiplex PCR; TCRdb's copy keeps in-frame clones and lacks some. The table has some 370,000 clones, about four fifths seen once; the top ten hold just under 7.5%. This sample comprised peripheral blood, obtained in a trial of Ad26.COV2.S vaccine versus placebo. The receptors originated from a person between 18 and 65 years old who received the Ad26.COV2.S COVID-19 vaccine or a placebo. CDR3s include the opening cysteine and the closing phenylalanine or tryptophan. D genes are given only for firm matches. For some rows the clone size is stated as once, few or many, or as a class when expanded; others skip it.

j_call,clone_size,v_call,d_call,cdr3_aa,cdr3_nt
TRBJ2-2,NA,TRBV5-1,TRBD1,CASSLKGTARTANTGELFF,TGCGCCAGCAGCTTAAAGGGGACAGCAAGAACCGCGAACACCGGGGAGCTGTTTTTT
TRBJ1-4,few,TRBV11-2,NA,CASSYRGGNEKLFF,TGTGCCAGCAGTTACCGGGGCGGGAATGAAAAACTGTTTTTT
TRBJ1-1,few,TRBV7-9,NA,CASSSRRGQGTEAFF,TGTGCCAGCAGCTCCCGAAGGGGCCAAGGGACTGAAGCTTTCTTT
TRBJ2-1,NA,TRBV6-2/TRBV6-3,NA,CASSYGGGRYNEQFF,TGTGCCAGCAGTTATGGTGGGGGCCGTTACAATGAGCAGTTCTTC
TRBJ1-1,NA,TRBV30,NA,CAWDRLNTEAFF,TGTGCCTGGGACAGGCTGAACACTGAAGCTTTCTTT
TRBJ2-3,NA,TRBV7-3,NA,CASGASTDTQYF,TGTGCCAGCGGGGCTAGCACAGATACGCAGTATTTT
TRBJ1-4,once,TRBV6-5,NA,CASSYISPVEKLFF,TGTGCCAGCAGTTACATATCGCCGGTGGAAAAACTGTTTTTT
TRBJ2-7,NA,TRBV28,NA,CASRDNEQYF,TGTGCCAGCCGAGACAACGAGCAGTACTTC
TRBJ2-7,once,TRBV7-8,TRBD2,CASSETPGLAKEQYF,TGTGCCAGCAGCGAAACCCCGGGACTAGCAAAAGAGCAGTACTTC
TRBJ2-1,NA,TRBV19,NA,CASTSPSGPYNEQFF,TGTGCCAGTACTTCCCCTTCCGGGCCGTACAATGAGCAGTTCTTC
TRBJ1-5,NA,TRBV20-1,TRBD1,CSASEKTGGNQPQHF,TGCAGTGCTAGTGAAAAGACAGGGGGCAATCAGCCCCAGCATTTT
TRBJ1-1,NA,TRBV4-2,NA,CASSQVATEAFF,TGTGCCAGCAGCCAAGTGGCCACTGAAGCTTTCTTT
TRBJ2-7,NA,TRBV25-1,TRBD1,CASPNPPGQGSYEQYF,TGTGCCAGCCCAAATCCACCGGGACAGGGGTCCTACGAGCAGTACTTC
TRBJ2-2,NA,TRBV7-6,NA,CASSLVRPGELFF,TGTGCCAGCAGCTTAGTACGGCCAGGGGAGCTGTTTTTT
TRBJ2-1,NA,TRBV7-9,TRBD2,CASSLSGRGYNEQFF,TGTGCCAGCAGCCTTAGCGGGAGAGGTTACAATGAGCAGTTCTTC
TRBJ2-1,NA,TRBV7-3,TRBD2,CASSIGLGSYNEQFF,TGTGCCAGCAGCATCGGACTAGGCTCCTACAATGAGCAGTTCTTC
TRBJ1-2,NA,TRBV6-5,TRBD1,CASKRGQRRDYGYTF,TGTGCCAGCAAAAGGGGGCAGCGGCGTGACTATGGCTACACCTTC
TRBJ1-3,NA,TRBV30,NA,CATHRFSGNTIYF,TGTGCCACCCACCGGTTCTCTGGAAACACCATATATTTT
TRBJ1-4,NA,TRBV11-1,NA,CASSLAGRQNEKLFF,TGTGCCAGCAGCTTAGCAGGACGGCAAAATGAAAAACTGTTTTTT
TRBJ2-2,NA,TRBV19,TRBD2,CASSRGASGWLTGELFF,TGTGCCAGTAGTCGCGGGGCTAGCGGGTGGTTGACCGGGGAGCTGTTTTTT
TRBJ2-2,NA,TRBV5-6,TRBD1,CASSMTGDPNTGELFF,TGTGCCAGCAGCATGACAGGGGATCCGAACACCGGGGAGCTGTTTTTT
TRBJ1-1,NA,TRBV6-1,TRBD1,CASSDQGVGTEAFF,TGTGCCAGCAGTGACCAGGGGGTAGGCACTGAAGCTTTCTTT
TRBJ1-2,NA,TRBV20-1,NA,CSARPRTPIF,TGCAGTGCTCGTCCCCGGACACCTATTTTC
TRBJ2-3,once,TRBV24-1,NA,CATSARTVTDTQYF,TGTGCCACCAGTGCCCGGACAGTCACAGATACGCAGTATTTT
TRBJ2-6,NA,TRBV7-9,NA,CASRPRTGSGANVLTF,TGTGCCAGCAGACCTCGAACAGGGAGTGGGGCCAACGTCCTGACTTTC
TRBJ2-5,NA,TRBV5-1,NA,CASSLAPGGEQTQYF,TGCGCCAGCAGCTTGGCACCAGGAGGGGAGCAGACCCAGTACTTC
TRBJ2-3,few,TRBV10-1,TRBD2,CASSLGLAGADTQYF,TGCGCCAGCAGTCTTGGACTAGCGGGAGCAGATACGCAGTATTTT
TRBJ2-3,NA,TRBV5-1,NA,CASSLVADTQYF,TGCGCCAGCAGCCTCGTAGCGGATACGCAGTATTTT
TRBJ2-1,NA,TRBV27,TRBD2,CASSWGTSYNEQFF,TGTGCCAGCAGTTGGGGGACTAGCTACAATGAGCAGTTCTTC
TRBJ1-5,NA,TRBV28,TRBD1,CASQNPGQGMGQPQHF,TGTGCCAGCCAAAATCCGGGACAGGGGATGGGGCAGCCCCAGCATTTT
TRBJ2-1,NA,TRBV28,TRBD2,CASSFAGLDYNEQFF,TGTGCCAGCAGTTTCGCGGGACTAGACTACAATGAGCAGTTCTTC
TRBJ2-7,once,TRBV28,TRBD1,CASSSLYRDRGTYEQYF,TGTGCCAGCAGCTCATTATATAGGGACAGGGGGACCTACGAGCAGTACTTC
TRBJ1-1,NA,TRBV6-4,NA,CASSDSQRAFF,TGTGCCAGCAGTGACTCGCAGAGAGCTTTCTTT
TRBJ2-5,NA,TRBV27,TRBD1,CASRRGTAQETQYF,TGTGCCAGCAGGCGAGGGACAGCCCAAGAGACCCAGTACTTC
TRBJ2-7,NA,TRBV19,NA,CASSISAWLTYEQYF,TGTGCCAGTAGTATTTCAGCCTGGCTTACCTACGAGCAGTACTTC
TRBJ2-3,NA,TRBV6-5,TRBD2,CASSQSGIPDTQYF,TGTGCCAGCAGTCAAAGCGGGATCCCAGATACGCAGTATTTT
TRBJ1-1,NA,TRBV7-9,TRBD1,CASGGTGGNTEAFF,TGTGCCAGCGGCGGGACAGGGGGGAACACTGAAGCTTTCTTT
TRBJ2-3,NA,TRBV7-3,NA,CASSLTGTDTQYF,TGTGCCAGCAGCTTAACAGGCACAGATACGCAGTATTTT
TRBJ1-5,few,TRBV7-6,TRBD1,CASSPGTGADQPQHF,TGTGCCAGCAGCCCAGGGACAGGCGCCGATCAGCCCCAGCATTTT
TRBJ2-5,NA,TRBV29-1,TRBD2,CSVEIAGGLQETQYF,TGCAGCGTTGAAATAGCGGGAGGGCTCCAAGAGACCCAGTACTTC
TRBJ1-5,few,TRBV5-1,NA,CASSYWGGNQPQHF,TGCGCCAGCAGCTATTGGGGGGGCAATCAGCCCCAGCATTTT